These T cell receptor beta chains were read from a single sample in a study of beta chain features in type 1 diabetes. Clones were sequenced by immunoSEQ multiplex PCR, and TCRdb holds only the in-frame ones, with some missing. This sample has 100,000 to 150,000 clones; roughly 17% occur once, and the top ten carry 2.6%. The sequenced material came from central memory CD4+ T cells from blood. The receptor source for this set is a man between 18 and 35 years old with type 1 diabetes. CDR3s include the opening cysteine and the closing phenylalanine or tryptophan. The order of the fields is J gene, D gene, V gene, clone size, CDR3 protein, CDR3 DNA. A D gene is named only where the DNA matches it firmly. Not all rows give a size; the values are once, few, many and, for expanded clones, a class.

j_gene: TRBJ2-3; d_gene: .; v_gene: TRBV5-6; abundance: many; CDR3aa: CASSRTDTQYF; CDR3nt: TGTGCCAGCAGCCGGACAGATACGCAGTATTTT
j_gene: TRBJ2-3; d_gene: .; v_gene: TRBV6-5; abundance: .; CDR3aa: CASSYQAGTDTQYF; CDR3nt: TGTGCCAGCAGTTACCAAGCGGGCACAGATACGCAGTATTTT
j_gene: TRBJ1-5; d_gene: .; v_gene: TRBV30; abundance: many; CDR3aa: CAWAVAGSNQPQHF; CDR3nt: TGTGCCTGGGCCGTCGCTGGGAGCAATCAGCCCCAGCATTTT
j_gene: TRBJ1-2; d_gene: .; v_gene: TRBV18; abundance: many; CDR3aa: CASSPRKGDGDGYTF; CDR3nt: TGTGCCAGCTCACCACGGAAAGGAGATGGCGATGGCTACACCTTC
j_gene: TRBJ2-2; d_gene: .; v_gene: TRBV30; abundance: .; CDR3aa: CAWRRGGANTGELFF; CDR3nt: TGTGCCTGGAGGAGAGGAGGCGCGAACACCGGGGAGCTGTTTTTT
j_gene: TRBJ2-5; d_gene: .; v_gene: TRBV4-1; abundance: few; CDR3aa: CASSQEWSPQYF; CDR3nt: TGCGCCAGCAGCCAAGAATGGTCGCCCCAGTACTTC
j_gene: TRBJ2-7; d_gene: .; v_gene: TRBV21-1; abundance: few; CDR3aa: CASSNVCSGSHYEQYF; CDR3nt: TGTGCCAGCAGCAACGTTTGTAGCGGGAGTCACTACGAGCAGTACTTC
j_gene: TRBJ2-1; d_gene: TRBD2; v_gene: TRBV7-3; abundance: .; CDR3aa: CASSRPAGAYNEQFF; CDR3nt: TGTGCCAGCAGCCGCCCGGCGGGGGCCTACAATGAGCAGTTCTTC
j_gene: TRBJ2-7; d_gene: .; v_gene: TRBV2; abundance: many; CDR3aa: CATRDTIYEQYF; CDR3nt: TGTGCCACCCGGGACACTATCTACGAGCAGTACTTC
j_gene: TRBJ2-5; d_gene: .; v_gene: TRBV2; abundance: few; CDR3aa: CASSVLGGSKETQYF; CDR3nt: TGTGCCAGCAGTGTTCTTGGGGGCAGCAAAGAGACCCAGTACTTC
j_gene: TRBJ2-3; d_gene: TRBD2; v_gene: TRBV10-3; abundance: .; CDR3aa: CAISESGTSPDTQYF; CDR3nt: TGTGCCATCAGTGAGTCTGGGACTAGTCCAGATACGCAGTATTTT
j_gene: TRBJ2-1; d_gene: .; v_gene: TRBV18; abundance: few; CDR3aa: CASSPAENEQFF; CDR3nt: TGTGCCAGCTCACCGGCGGAAAATGAGCAGTTCTTC
j_gene: TRBJ2-1; d_gene: .; v_gene: TRBV11-2; abundance: few; CDR3aa: CASSFIGQIYNEQFF; CDR3nt: TGTGCCAGCAGCTTTATTGGACAGATCTACAATGAGCAGTTCTTC
j_gene: TRBJ2-3; d_gene: TRBD2; v_gene: TRBV7-6; abundance: .; CDR3aa: CASSLAGLADTQYF; CDR3nt: TGTGCCAGCAGCTTAGCGGGACTAGCGGATACGCAGTATTTT
j_gene: TRBJ2-1; d_gene: .; v_gene: TRBV6-6; abundance: .; CDR3aa: CAISAGDFNNEQFF; CDR3nt: TGTGCCATCAGTGCTGGAGACTTTAACAATGAGCAGTTCTTC
j_gene: TRBJ2-3; d_gene: .; v_gene: TRBV29-1; abundance: few; CDR3aa: CSVERLSSDTQYF; CDR3nt: TGCAGCGTTGAGAGACTTTCTTCAGATACGCAGTATTTT
j_gene: TRBJ2-7; d_gene: .; v_gene: TRBV20-1; abundance: few; CDR3aa: CSALDEYEQYF; CDR3nt: TGCAGTGCTCTGGACGAGTACGAGCAGTACTTC
j_gene: TRBJ2-1; d_gene: .; v_gene: TRBV11-1; abundance: few; CDR3aa: CASSFWRSYNEQFF; CDR3nt: TGTGCCAGCAGCTTCTGGCGCTCCTACAATGAGCAGTTCTTC
j_gene: TRBJ1-4; d_gene: .; v_gene: TRBV6-6; abundance: .; CDR3aa: CASNDKAAWTNEKLFF; CDR3nt: TGTGCCAGCAACGACAAGGCGGCATGGACTAATGAAAAACTGTTTTTT
j_gene: TRBJ1-5; d_gene: .; v_gene: TRBV4-2; abundance: few; CDR3aa: CASSQDRSSNQPQHF; CDR3nt: TGTGCCAGCAGCCAAGATCGGAGTAGCAATCAGCCCCAGCATTTT
j_gene: TRBJ1-1; d_gene: .; v_gene: TRBV20-1; abundance: many; CDR3aa: CSAVRTEAFF; CDR3nt: TGCAGTGCAGTACGGACTGAAGCTTTCTTT
j_gene: TRBJ2-7; d_gene: TRBD2; v_gene: TRBV5-1; abundance: .; CDR3aa: CASSVGLALSSYEQYF; CDR3nt: TGCGCCAGCAGCGTCGGACTAGCCCTGAGCTCCTACGAGCAGTACTTC
j_gene: TRBJ2-7; d_gene: TRBD2; v_gene: TRBV7-8; abundance: many; CDR3aa: CASSWTSGEQYF; CDR3nt: TGTGCCAGCAGCTGGACTAGCGGCGAGCAGTACTTC
j_gene: TRBJ1-1; d_gene: .; v_gene: TRBV5-4; abundance: many; CDR3aa: CASSPTGGNTEAFF; CDR3nt: TGTGCCAGCAGCCCCACCGGGGGGAACACTGAAGCTTTCTTT
j_gene: TRBJ2-1; d_gene: .; v_gene: TRBV28; abundance: .; CDR3aa: CASSLDPSREQFF; CDR3nt: TGTGCCAGCAGTCTGGACCCCTCGCGGGAGCAGTTCTTC
j_gene: TRBJ2-7; d_gene: .; v_gene: TRBV30; abundance: few; CDR3aa: CAWTQGNSYEQYF; CDR3nt: TGTGCCTGGACCCAGGGGAACTCCTACGAGCAGTACTTC
j_gene: TRBJ2-7; d_gene: TRBD1; v_gene: TRBV30; abundance: .; CDR3aa: CAWIGQGYEQYF; CDR3nt: TGTGCCTGGATCGGACAGGGATACGAGCAGTACTTC
j_gene: TRBJ2-3; d_gene: .; v_gene: TRBV5-1; abundance: .; CDR3aa: CASSLDADTQYF; CDR3nt: TGCGCCAGCAGCTTGGATGCAGATACGCAGTATTTT
j_gene: TRBJ2-3; d_gene: .; v_gene: TRBV7-9; abundance: .; CDR3aa: CASVSYGTDTQYF; CDR3nt: TGTGCCAGCGTCAGTTATGGCACAGATACGCAGTATTTT
j_gene: TRBJ2-1; d_gene: .; v_gene: TRBV5-8; abundance: .; CDR3aa: CASSLVTAEQFF; CDR3nt: TGTGCCAGCAGCTTGGTGACAGCCGAGCAGTTCTTC
j_gene: TRBJ2-5; d_gene: .; v_gene: TRBV5-1; abundance: few; CDR3aa: CASSLVVQKETQYF; CDR3nt: TGCGCCAGCAGCTTGGTTGTTCAGAAAGAGACCCAGTACTTC
j_gene: TRBJ2-7; d_gene: .; v_gene: TRBV5-4; abundance: .; CDR3aa: CASSTPGASGYEQYF; CDR3nt: TGTGCCAGCAGCACCCCGGGGGCTAGCGGCTACGAGCAGTACTTC
j_gene: TRBJ1-6; d_gene: .; v_gene: TRBV5-6; abundance: .; CDR3aa: CASSYYSSPLHF; CDR3nt: TGTGCCAGCAGCTACTATAGTTCACCCCTCCACTTT
j_gene: TRBJ2-3; d_gene: .; v_gene: TRBV20-1; abundance: few; CDR3aa: CSARVSDTQYF; CDR3nt: TGCAGTGCCAGGGTGTCAGATACGCAGTATTTT
j_gene: TRBJ2-1; d_gene: .; v_gene: TRBV4-2; abundance: .; CDR3aa: CASSSGTRNEQFF; CDR3nt: TGTGCCAGCAGCTCAGGGACTCGCAATGAGCAGTTCTTC
j_gene: TRBJ2-7; d_gene: .; v_gene: TRBV29-1; abundance: many; CDR3aa: CSVDRGSDEQYF; CDR3nt: TGCAGCGTTGATAGGGGTTCGGACGAGCAGTACTTC
j_gene: TRBJ2-5; d_gene: .; v_gene: TRBV29-1; abundance: .; CDR3aa: CSVGKEETQYF; CDR3nt: TGCAGCGTTGGTAAGGAAGAGACCCAGTACTTC
j_gene: TRBJ2-4; d_gene: .; v_gene: TRBV18; abundance: few; CDR3aa: CASSPKSEEDIQYF; CDR3nt: TGTGCCAGCTCACCAAAGTCCGAGGAAGACATTCAGTACTTC
j_gene: TRBJ1-5; d_gene: .; v_gene: TRBV14; abundance: few; CDR3aa: CASSPPTAAGPQHF; CDR3nt: TGTGCCAGCAGCCCCCCAACCGCGGCGGGGCCCCAGCATTTT
j_gene: TRBJ2-3; d_gene: TRBD2; v_gene: TRBV19; abundance: .; CDR3aa: CASSMSGDLADTQYF; CDR3nt: TGTGCCAGTAGTATGAGCGGGGATTTGGCAGATACGCAGTATTTT
j_gene: TRBJ1-1; d_gene: .; v_gene: TRBV5-6; abundance: few; CDR3aa: CASSLGKNTEAFF; CDR3nt: TGTGCCAGCAGCTTGGGAAAAAACACTGAAGCTTTCTTT
j_gene: TRBJ1-1; d_gene: TRBD1; v_gene: TRBV5-1; abundance: .; CDR3aa: CASSFQGANTEAFF; CDR3nt: TGCGCCAGCAGCTTTCAGGGGGCGAACACTGAAGCTTTCTTT
j_gene: TRBJ1-3; d_gene: .; v_gene: TRBV5-1; abundance: few; CDR3aa: CASSLQGTSGNTIYF; CDR3nt: TGCGCCAGCAGCTTGCAAGGGACCTCTGGAAACACCATATATTTT
j_gene: TRBJ2-6; d_gene: .; v_gene: TRBV5-1; abundance: .; CDR3aa: CASRISGANVLTF; CDR3nt: TGCGCCAGCAGGATCTCTGGGGCCAACGTCCTGACTTTC
j_gene: TRBJ2-7; d_gene: TRBD2; v_gene: TRBV6-5; abundance: .; CDR3aa: CASSLGLAVYF; CDR3nt: TGTGCCAGCAGTCTAGGACTAGCGGTGTACTTC
j_gene: TRBJ1-6; d_gene: TRBD1; v_gene: TRBV30; abundance: few; CDR3aa: CAWARDSNNSPLHF; CDR3nt: TGTGCCTGGGCGCGGGACAGTAATAATTCACCCCTCCACTTT
j_gene: TRBJ2-3; d_gene: .; v_gene: TRBV18; abundance: few; CDR3aa: CASSPGGLRTDTQYF; CDR3nt: TGTGCCAGCTCGCCGGGCGGGCTCCGCACAGATACGCAGTATTTT
j_gene: TRBJ2-1; d_gene: TRBD2; v_gene: TRBV7-2; abundance: .; CDR3aa: CASSYPPGGSYNEQFF; CDR3nt: TGTGCCAGCAGCTACCCACCGGGGGGTTCCTACAATGAGCAGTTCTTC
j_gene: TRBJ2-3; d_gene: .; v_gene: TRBV5-1; abundance: .; CDR3aa: CASSSPSTGRLTDTQYF; CDR3nt: TGCGCCAGCAGCTCACCTAGTACCGGGCGCCTCACAGATACGCAGTATTTT